These T cell receptor beta chains were read from a single sample in a study of PD-L1 blockade in urothelial cancer. Here immunoSEQ multiplex PCR was the method, and the copy in TCRdb shows in-frame clones only, minus some. Among 27,000 or so clones listed, around 87% were seen once. This material consisted of PBMCs, taken around atezolizumab (anti-PD-L1) treatment. These receptors were obtained from a man in his fifties with urothelial cancer. The CDR3 runs from the conserved cysteine through the conserved F or W. Each record gives: J gene, V gene, D gene, clone size, CDR3 DNA, CDR3 protein. D genes are given only for firm matches. Some rows have no size entry. The others give once, few or many, or a class for an expanded clone.

j_call: TRBJ2-5; v_call: TRBV7-9; d_call: TRBD2; clone_size: NA; cdr3_nt: TGTGCCAGCAGGACCGGGACTAGCGGGGAAAAGTACTTC; cdr3_aa: CASRTGTSGEKYF
j_call: TRBJ1-1; v_call: TRBV21-1; d_call: NA; clone_size: NA; cdr3_nt: TGTGCCAGCAGCAAAGCGGTTCTCCAGGGGTTGAACACTGAAGCTTTCTTT; cdr3_aa: CASSKAVLQGLNTEAFF
j_call: TRBJ2-5; v_call: TRBV27; d_call: NA; clone_size: NA; cdr3_nt: TGTGCCAGCAGTTCGGCCTTCAGGCAGACCCAGTACTTC; cdr3_aa: CASSSAFRQTQYF
j_call: TRBJ2-2; v_call: TRBV19; d_call: TRBD2; clone_size: NA; cdr3_nt: TGTGCCAGTAAACCGTCTAGCGGGAGTAGGGCCGGGGAGCTGTTTTTT; cdr3_aa: CASKPSSGSRAGELFF
j_call: TRBJ2-7; v_call: TRBV5-5; d_call: NA; clone_size: once; cdr3_nt: TGTGCCAGCAGAAACAGGGGAACAGGGACTTACGAGCAGTACTTC; cdr3_aa: CASRNRGTGTYEQYF
j_call: TRBJ2-7; v_call: TRBV27; d_call: TRBD1; clone_size: NA; cdr3_nt: TGTGCCAGCAATCTATACAGGGGTGGCGAGCAGTACTTC; cdr3_aa: CASNLYRGGEQYF
j_call: TRBJ1-5; v_call: TRBV19; d_call: NA; clone_size: NA; cdr3_nt: TGTGCCAGTAGTACGCAAGGACAGATTAGGAATCAGCCCCAGCATTTT; cdr3_aa: CASSTQGQIRNQPQHF
j_call: TRBJ1-1; v_call: TRBV7-2; d_call: NA; clone_size: NA; cdr3_nt: TGTGCCAGCAGCTTATCAAAACAGGGTGGCACTGAAGCTTTCTTT; cdr3_aa: CASSLSKQGGTEAFF
j_call: TRBJ2-3; v_call: TRBV7-2; d_call: TRBD2; clone_size: NA; cdr3_nt: TGTGCCAGCAGCTCTCCTAGCGGGAGTGGGCGGGATACGCAGTATTTT; cdr3_aa: CASSSPSGSGRDTQYF
j_call: TRBJ2-7; v_call: TRBV28; d_call: NA; clone_size: NA; cdr3_nt: TGTGCCAGCAGTCCCCAGTCTGGCCGAGGCGAGCAGTACTTC; cdr3_aa: CASSPQSGRGEQYF
j_call: TRBJ1-2; v_call: TRBV28; d_call: NA; clone_size: few; cdr3_nt: TGTGCCAGCAACCCCGGGGGGCGTAACTATGGCTACACCTTC; cdr3_aa: CASNPGGRNYGYTF
j_call: TRBJ2-1; v_call: TRBV10-3; d_call: TRBD2; clone_size: NA; cdr3_nt: TGTGCCATCAGTGTGTTAGCGGGAGGGGAAAATGAGCAGTTCTTC; cdr3_aa: CAISVLAGGENEQFF
j_call: TRBJ2-7; v_call: TRBV5-6; d_call: NA; clone_size: NA; cdr3_nt: TGTGCCAGCAGCCGGGACATAGATCACGAGCAGTACTTC; cdr3_aa: CASSRDIDHEQYF
j_call: TRBJ2-1; v_call: TRBV7-9; d_call: NA; clone_size: NA; cdr3_nt: TGTGCCAGCAGCCCGTACGGGAATGAGCAGTTCTTC; cdr3_aa: CASSPYGNEQFF
j_call: TRBJ2-1; v_call: TRBV5-1; d_call: TRBD1; clone_size: NA; cdr3_nt: TGCGCCAGCACTCTCAAGGGACAGGGCACCAATGAGCAGTTCTTC; cdr3_aa: CASTLKGQGTNEQFF
j_call: TRBJ1-3; v_call: TRBV27; d_call: NA; clone_size: NA; cdr3_nt: TGTGCCAGCAGTCCGGGTTTCTCTGGAAACACCATATATTTT; cdr3_aa: CASSPGFSGNTIYF
j_call: TRBJ2-1; v_call: TRBV5-1; d_call: TRBD2; clone_size: NA; cdr3_nt: TGCGCCAGCAGCTCGAGGACTAGCGGGAGGGATGAGCAGTTCTTC; cdr3_aa: CASSSRTSGRDEQFF
j_call: TRBJ2-7; v_call: TRBV25-1; d_call: TRBD1; clone_size: NA; cdr3_nt: TGTGCCAGCAGTGAATATAGCGGAGGGACAGGGAAACCCTACGAGCAGTACTTC; cdr3_aa: CASSEYSGGTGKPYEQYF
j_call: TRBJ2-3; v_call: TRBV6-1; d_call: TRBD1; clone_size: NA; cdr3_nt: TGTGCCAGCAGTGAGGTACAGGGGATGGATAGAGATACGCAGTATTTT; cdr3_aa: CASSEVQGMDRDTQYF
j_call: TRBJ2-7; v_call: TRBV19; d_call: NA; clone_size: NA; cdr3_nt: TGTGCCAGTAGTATAGATCTAACCCCTTCCTACGAGCAGTACTTC; cdr3_aa: CASSIDLTPSYEQYF
j_call: TRBJ2-1; v_call: TRBV11-3; d_call: NA; clone_size: NA; cdr3_nt: TGTGCCAGCAGCTTAGATCCCCAGACTAGCAATGAGCAGTTCTTC; cdr3_aa: CASSLDPQTSNEQFF
j_call: TRBJ1-5; v_call: TRBV15; d_call: NA; clone_size: NA; cdr3_nt: TGTGCCACCAGCAGGGGCCGGGGGACGGAGCCCCAGCATTTT; cdr3_aa: CATSRGRGTEPQHF
j_call: TRBJ2-2; v_call: TRBV19; d_call: NA; clone_size: few; cdr3_nt: TGTGCCAGTCGCGGACAGTCCGGGGTCGGGGAGCTGTTTTTT; cdr3_aa: CASRGQSGVGELFF
j_call: TRBJ2-7; v_call: TRBV14; d_call: TRBD1; clone_size: once; cdr3_nt: TGTGCCAGCAGCATAGGGACAGGGCACTACGAGCAGTACTTC; cdr3_aa: CASSIGTGHYEQYF
j_call: TRBJ1-1; v_call: TRBV10-1; d_call: NA; clone_size: NA; cdr3_nt: TGCGCCAGCAGCTTGGACAGTGACACTGAAGCTTTCTTT; cdr3_aa: CASSLDSDTEAFF
j_call: TRBJ2-7; v_call: TRBV7-8; d_call: TRBD1; clone_size: NA; cdr3_nt: TGTGCCAGCAGCTACCCGGACAGGGGAAGCTCCTACGAGCAGTACTTC; cdr3_aa: CASSYPDRGSSYEQYF
j_call: TRBJ2-3; v_call: TRBV27; d_call: NA; clone_size: NA; cdr3_nt: TGTGCCAGCAGTAAGACTGGTGATACGCAGTATTTT; cdr3_aa: CASSKTGDTQYF
j_call: TRBJ2-2; v_call: TRBV5-6; d_call: NA; clone_size: NA; cdr3_nt: TGTGCCAGCTATACAGGGAACACCGGGGAGCTGTTTTTT; cdr3_aa: CASYTGNTGELFF
j_call: TRBJ2-1; v_call: TRBV29-1; d_call: TRBD2; clone_size: NA; cdr3_nt: TGCAGCGTTGAACTGACTAGCGGGACCTACAATGAGCAGTTCTTC; cdr3_aa: CSVELTSGTYNEQFF
j_call: TRBJ2-3; v_call: TRBV7-8; d_call: TRBD1; clone_size: once; cdr3_nt: TGTGCCAGCAGCTCTTTTTCGACAGGGGTTTGGGAGACAGATACGCAGTATTTT; cdr3_aa: CASSSFSTGVWETDTQYF
j_call: TRBJ1-2; v_call: TRBV27; d_call: TRBD1; clone_size: NA; cdr3_nt: TGTGCCAGCAAAGGGAGAGGGGGCCCTGGCTACACCTTC; cdr3_aa: CASKGRGGPGYTF
j_call: TRBJ1-2; v_call: TRBV30; d_call: NA; clone_size: NA; cdr3_nt: TGTGCCTGGAGGCGGAGGGATAAATATGGCTACACCTTC; cdr3_aa: CAWRRRDKYGYTF
j_call: TRBJ1-6; v_call: TRBV11-2; d_call: NA; clone_size: NA; cdr3_nt: TGTGCCAGCAGCTCCCGGAGCTCCTATAATTCACCCCTCCACTTT; cdr3_aa: CASSSRSSYNSPLHF
j_call: TRBJ1-6; v_call: TRBV7-9; d_call: NA; clone_size: medium-sized; cdr3_nt: TGTGCCAGCAGCTTAGACAATAATTCACCCCTCCACTTT; cdr3_aa: CASSLDNNSPLHF
j_call: TRBJ1-5; v_call: TRBV28; d_call: NA; clone_size: NA; cdr3_nt: TGTGCCAGCACCCCTCTTGGGCAGGGAAGCAATCAGCCCCAGCATTTT; cdr3_aa: CASTPLGQGSNQPQHF
j_call: TRBJ2-3; v_call: TRBV2; d_call: TRBD2; clone_size: NA; cdr3_nt: TGTGCCAGCAGCCTGGGGGGGACGGCTGGCACAGATACGCAGTATTTT; cdr3_aa: CASSLGGTAGTDTQYF
j_call: TRBJ2-7; v_call: TRBV5-1; d_call: TRBD2; clone_size: NA; cdr3_nt: TGCGCCAGCAGCTTGGCCCAAGCGGGAGCCCGCGTACAGTACTTC; cdr3_aa: CASSLAQAGARVQYF
j_call: TRBJ2-7; v_call: TRBV11-2; d_call: NA; clone_size: once; cdr3_nt: TGTGCCAGCAGCCTTGACATATCCCCGACCTCCTACGAGCAGTACTTC; cdr3_aa: CASSLDISPTSYEQYF
j_call: TRBJ2-7; v_call: TRBV18; d_call: TRBD1; clone_size: NA; cdr3_nt: TGTGCCAGCTCACCACCGGCAGGGGGCGGCGCTTTCGGTTACGAGCAGTACTTC; cdr3_aa: CASSPPAGGGAFGYEQYF
j_call: TRBJ2-3; v_call: TRBV19; d_call: TRBD1; clone_size: NA; cdr3_nt: TGTGCCAGTAGAAAGACAGGGGATGGGGCAGATACGCAGTATTTT; cdr3_aa: CASRKTGDGADTQYF
j_call: TRBJ2-7; v_call: TRBV4-1; d_call: NA; clone_size: once; cdr3_nt: TGCGCCAGCAGCCAAGAACCGAGTCAGGGGCCCTCCTACGAGCAGTACTTC; cdr3_aa: CASSQEPSQGPSYEQYF
j_call: TRBJ2-7; v_call: TRBV10-3; d_call: TRBD1; clone_size: NA; cdr3_nt: TGTGCCATCAGTGAATCCCAACAGGGGGGCGAGCAGTACTTC; cdr3_aa: CAISESQQGGEQYF
j_call: TRBJ1-4; v_call: TRBV7-2; d_call: TRBD1; clone_size: NA; cdr3_nt: TGTGCCAGCAGCTTCGGGCTAAGGGGGCAGAAGGAAAAACTGTTTTTT; cdr3_aa: CASSFGLRGQKEKLFF
j_call: TRBJ2-7; v_call: TRBV5-1; d_call: TRBD2; clone_size: few; cdr3_nt: TGCGCCAGCAGCCCCGGGGGGTGGGACTCCTACGAGCAGTACTTC; cdr3_aa: CASSPGGWDSYEQYF
j_call: TRBJ2-1; v_call: TRBV6-5; d_call: TRBD2; clone_size: NA; cdr3_nt: TGTGCCAGCAGCCTCCGGGAGGTGGAGTTCTTC; cdr3_aa: CASSLREVEFF
j_call: TRBJ1-1; v_call: TRBV6-7; d_call: NA; clone_size: once; cdr3_nt: TGTGCCAGCATCCCCTCGACGGGGAACACTGAAGCTTTCTTT; cdr3_aa: CASIPSTGNTEAFF
j_call: TRBJ1-1; v_call: TRBV10-2; d_call: TRBD1; clone_size: NA; cdr3_nt: TGCGCCAGCAGTGTTAACAGGGGGCGAATAGGCACTGAAGCTTTCTTT; cdr3_aa: CASSVNRGRIGTEAFF
j_call: TRBJ1-5; v_call: TRBV6-6; d_call: NA; clone_size: NA; cdr3_nt: TGTGCCAGCAGTTACTATTCTTTAACTTTCAATCAGCCCCAGCATTTT; cdr3_aa: CASSYYSLTFNQPQHF
j_call: TRBJ2-3; v_call: TRBV6-4; d_call: TRBD1; clone_size: NA; cdr3_nt: TGTGCCAGCAGTCCGGAACGGACAGGGCTAGATACGCAGTATTTT; cdr3_aa: CASSPERTGLDTQYF
j_call: TRBJ2-7; v_call: TRBV28; d_call: NA; clone_size: NA; cdr3_nt: TGTGCCAGCAGTACCCAGGGTCATAGCTCCTACGAGCAGTACTTC; cdr3_aa: CASSTQGHSSYEQYF
j_call: TRBJ2-6; v_call: TRBV13; d_call: NA; clone_size: NA; cdr3_nt: TGTGCCAGCAGCCCCCTCTCTGGGGCCAACGTCCTGACTTTC; cdr3_aa: CASSPLSGANVLTF
j_call: TRBJ2-5; v_call: TRBV27; d_call: TRBD1; clone_size: NA; cdr3_nt: TGTGCCAGCAGAACAGGGGATTCGGAGACCCAGTACTTC; cdr3_aa: CASRTGDSETQYF
j_call: TRBJ1-1; v_call: TRBV19; d_call: TRBD1; clone_size: NA; cdr3_nt: TGTGCCAGTAGCAAGCCTTTGGGACAGCAGTTTCTTCACACTGAAGCTTTCTTT; cdr3_aa: CASSKPLGQQFLHTEAFF
j_call: TRBJ2-1; v_call: TRBV4-1; d_call: NA; clone_size: NA; cdr3_nt: TGCGCCAGCAGCCAAGATCTTGTGGCGGGGGCTTTCTACAATGAGCAGTTCTTC; cdr3_aa: CASSQDLVAGAFYNEQFF